The rows below give T cell receptor beta chains drawn from one sample of a study of T-cell memory formation after mild COVID-19. TCRdb processed the 5' RACE reads anew with MiXCR; each CDR3 protein has one entry. The sample includes under 200,000 distinct CDR3 sequences, about an eighth of them seen just once. Sample: PBMCs or a T cell subset sorted from them (not recorded which). All receptors derive from a man between 18 and 35 years old who had mild COVID-19 (a few samples of this study predate the infection). Cell type and time point are not known. Each CDR3 is given with its conserved first and last residue. The D gene is left open where the match is weak. Clone size is not always given. Where it is, it says once, few, many or a class for expanded clones.

>few|.|TRBJ1-6|TRBV12-3/TRBV12-4
TGTGCCAGCAGTCCACGGGGAGGGGGTTATAATTCACCCCTCCACTTT
CASSPRGGGYNSPLHF
>few|TRBD1|TRBJ2-6|TRBV7-3
TGTGCCAGCAGCTCGGGACAGGGGGCTGGGGCCAACGTCCTGACTTTC
CASSSGQGAGANVLTF
>few|TRBD1|TRBJ2-7|TRBV6-5
TGTGCCAGCAGCCGGACAGGGGCAACCTACGAGCAGTACTTC
CASSRTGATYEQYF
>few|TRBD2|TRBJ2-7|TRBV5-1
TGCGCCAGCAGCTTAAGCAGCGGGGGGATGTCCTACGAGCAGTACTTC
CASSLSSGGMSYEQYF
>few|TRBD2|TRBJ2-5|TRBV5-1
TGCGCCAGCAGCTTAATGCTAGCGGACGGCGAGACCCAGTACTTC
CASSLMLADGETQYF
>few|TRBD2|TRBJ2-5|TRBV11-2
TGTGCCAGCAGCTTCTCTCACGGACTAGATGGGACCCAGTACTTC
CASSFSHGLDGTQYF
>.|.|TRBJ2-3|TRBV11-2
TGTGCCAGCAGCTTAGATGGCGATACGCAGTATTTT
CASSLDGDTQYF
>.|.|TRBJ1-5|TRBV6-2/TRBV6-3
TGTGCCAGCAGACCAAACCTGATGGGGCCCCAGCATTTT
CASRPNLMGPQHF
>few|.|TRBJ2-3|TRBV5-1
TGCGCCAGCAGCTTGGGAGCTAGCGTAGATACGCAGTATTTT
CASSLGASVDTQYF
>.|TRBD1|TRBJ1-2|TRBV9
TGTGCCAGCAGCACAAGGCCGGGACAGGGGGGCTATGGCTACACCTTC
CASSTRPGQGGYGYTF
>few|.|TRBJ2-1|TRBV7-2
TGTGCCAGCAGCGGGGGTCTCCACAATGAGCAGTTCTTC
CASSGGLHNEQFF
>.|TRBD2|TRBJ2-5|TRBV5-1
TGCGCCAGCAGTATCTACGGGGGGGCCGAAGAGACCCAGTACTTC
CASSIYGGAEETQYF
>few|.|TRBJ2-1|TRBV9
TGTGCCAGCAGCGTAGTGGGAAGCTCCTACAATGAGCAGTTCTTC
CASSVVGSSYNEQFF
>.|TRBD2|TRBJ2-2|TRBV7-8
TGTGCCAGCAGCTTAGTTCTAGCGGGGAGGACCGGGGAGCTGTTTTTT
CASSLVLAGRTGELFF
>few|TRBD1|TRBJ1-5|TRBV28
TGTGCCAGCAGGAACAGGGGTTCAAGTCAGCCCCAGCATTTT
CASRNRGSSQPQHF
>.|.|TRBJ1-4|TRBV15
TGTGCCACCAGCAGATGGATTTTAGGGGGGCATGAAAAACTGTTTTTT
CATSRWILGGHEKLFF
>few|.|TRBJ1-5|TRBV19
TGTGCCAGTAGTATAAGCCAGGTCCGGAGGCAGCCCCAGCATTTT
CASSISQVRRQPQHF
>.|.|TRBJ2-5|TRBV6-5
TGTGCCAGCAGTGGGGGACGTCAAGAGACCCAGTACTTC
CASSGGRQETQYF
>few|.|TRBJ2-1|TRBV5-6
TGTGCCAGCAGCTTGGGGGGACCACAGCGAACATCCTACAATGAGCAGTTCTTC
CASSLGGPQRTSYNEQFF
>many|TRBD2|TRBJ2-3|TRBV4-2
TGTGCCAGCAGCCTAAATGCGGTAGCGGGATTCACAGATACGCAGTATTTT
CASSLNAVAGFTDTQYF
>many|.|TRBJ2-5|TRBV27
TGTGCCAGCAGTTTCCTGACCGAGCAAGAGACCCAGTACTTC
CASSFLTEQETQYF
>few|.|TRBJ1-5|TRBV2
TGTGCCAGCAGCTGGAGGGGACTTTATGGCAATCAGCCCCAGCATTTT
CASSWRGLYGNQPQHF
>.|TRBD1|TRBJ1-2|TRBV7-3
TGTGCCAGCAGCTTAGCCCCTGGACAGGCCTATGGCTACACCTTC
CASSLAPGQAYGYTF
>.|.|TRBJ1-2|TRBV7-2
TGTGCCAGCAGCTTAATGGCGTATGGCTACACCTTC
CASSLMAYGYTF
>.|.|TRBJ2-1|TRBV5-1
TGCGCCAGCAGTTTCTCGGCATCCTCCGGGGAGCAGTTCTTC
CASSFSASSGEQFF
>.|.|TRBJ2-7|TRBV12-3/TRBV12-4
TGTGCCAGCAGTTTTGGCTCGAGCTCCTACGAGCAGTACTTC
CASSFGSSSYEQYF
>.|TRBD1|TRBJ1-1|TRBV15
TGTGCCACCAGCAGAGATTTCGGACAGGGGGTAAACACTGAAGCTTTCTTT
CATSRDFGQGVNTEAFF
>.|.|TRBJ2-5|TRBV10-3
TGTGCCATCAGTGCGTCAGGAGGGGGCGAAGAGACCCAGTACTTC
CAISASGGGEETQYF
>.|.|TRBJ1-2|TRBV19
TGTGTCAGTAGAGGCTTGGGCTATGGCTACACCTTC
CVSRGLGYGYTF
>.|TRBD1|TRBJ1-5|TRBV6-6
TGTGCCAGCAGTTATCCTCCAGGGGGCCTCAATCAGCCCCAGCATTTT
CASSYPPGGLNQPQHF
>.|.|TRBJ2-5|TRBV4-1
TGCGCCAGCAGCCAAGAAGGGTCAGCACGCGTTGGGACCCAGTACTTC
CASSQEGSARVGTQYF
>few|.|TRBJ2-3|TRBV5-1
TGCGCCAGCAGCTTGGCACGGGGGGCCACAGATACGCAGTATTTT
CASSLARGATDTQYF
>.|TRBD1|TRBJ1-4|TRBV4-3
TGCGCCAGCAGCCAAGATTTGCCCGGGACAGGGCTTTTAGAAAAACTGTTTTTT
CASSQDLPGTGLLEKLFF
>.|.|TRBJ1-5|TRBV5-5
TGTGCCAGCAGCCCCGGGGGGAGTACGTCCAATCAGCCCCAGCATTTT
CASSPGGSTSNQPQHF
>.|.|TRBJ1-2|TRBV12-3/TRBV12-4
TGTGACAGCAGTCAGGGACGCCCAGACCTCTATGGCTACACCTTC
CDSSQGRPDLYGYTF
>.|TRBD1|TRBJ2-7|TRBV29-1
TGCAGCGTTGAAGGCCCGAACCCAGGGGGAGAGCAGTACTTC
CSVEGPNPGGEQYF
>.|TRBD1|TRBJ2-2|TRBV5-1
TGCGCCAGCAGCTGGGCGGGGACAGGGAACACCGGGGAGCTGTTTTTT
CASSWAGTGNTGELFF
>many|TRBD2|TRBJ2-3|TRBV7-2
TGTGCCAGCACCCTAGCGGGGGGGCTAGATACGCAGTATTTT
CASTLAGGLDTQYF
>.|TRBD1|TRBJ1-2|TRBV11-2
TGTGCCAGCAGAAGAACAGGGGTGAACTATGGCTACACCTTC
CASRRTGVNYGYTF
>many|TRBD1|TRBJ1-1|TRBV25-1
TGTGCCAGCAGTAAGGGACAGAGGACTGAAGCTTTCTTT
CASSKGQRTEAFF
>few|.|TRBJ2-3|TRBV29-1
TGCAGCGTTGCCCTCCATCCAGATACGCAGTATTTT
CSVALHPDTQYF
>many|.|TRBJ2-3|TRBV18
TGTGCCAGCTCAGTCGGAAGCACAGATACGCAGTATTTT
CASSVGSTDTQYF
>many|.|TRBJ2-1|TRBV6-2/TRBV6-3
TGTGCCAGCAGGCGAGACGTGGGACACCTCTCCTACAATGAGCAGTTCTTC
CASRRDVGHLSYNEQFF
>.|.|TRBJ2-3|TRBV18
TGTGCCAGCTCACCACCTTCCCACACAGATACGCAGTATTTT
CASSPPSHTDTQYF
>.|.|TRBJ2-1|TRBV12-3/TRBV12-4
TGTGCCAGCAGTTTAATCTATGAGCAGTTCTTC
CASSLIYEQFF
>.|.|TRBJ2-3|TRBV15
TGTGCCACCAGCAGAGATATCGCCGGGGATACGCAGTATTTT
CATSRDIAGDTQYF
>.|.|TRBJ1-1|TRBV11-3
TGTGCCAGCAGCGCGGGACGGCTGAACACTGAAGCTTTCTTT
CASSAGRLNTEAFF
>few|TRBD1|TRBJ2-5|TRBV5-1
TGCGCCAGCAGGACAGGGGGTCGGCAAGAGACCCAGTACTTC
CASRTGGRQETQYF
>few|.|TRBJ1-2|TRBV4-1
TGCGCCAGCAGCCAAGCGCTTTTGTGGCACCGGGATTATGGCTACACCTTC
CASSQALLWHRDYGYTF
>few|.|TRBJ1-4|TRBV7-9
TGTGCCAGCAGCTTCCGGGCCGGTAATGAAAAACTGTTTTTT
CASSFRAGNEKLFF
>few|.|TRBJ1-1|TRBV24-1
TGTGCCACCAGTGAGGGACGGAATAATGCTGAAGCTTTCTTT
CATSEGRNNAEAFF
>few|TRBD1|TRBJ1-3|TRBV20-1
TGCAGTGCTAGAGCGGGAAGGGACAGAACGCTCTACTCTGGAAACACCATATATTTT
CSARAGRDRTLYSGNTIYF
>.|.|TRBJ1-4|TRBV28
TGTGCCAGCAGTTTAAGCAGGGAACTGTTTTTT
CASSLSRELFF
>.|.|TRBJ2-4|TRBV11-2
TGTGCCAGCAGCCCCTCCCGAGATAGAATGGGGATTCAGTACTTC
CASSPSRDRMGIQYF
>.|.|TRBJ2-3|TRBV7-9
TGTGCCAGCAGCCGCACGTCCGCACTGACCAGGGATACGCAGTATTTT
CASSRTSALTRDTQYF
>.|.|TRBJ2-5|TRBV21-1
TGTGCCAGCAGCACAAGGGACGGCTGGAGTGGAGAGACCCAGTACTTC
CASSTRDGWSGETQYF
>.|TRBD1|TRBJ1-5|TRBV4-3
TGCGCCAGCAGCTCGGACAGGGCGAGTCAGCCCCAGCATTTT
CASSSDRASQPQHF
>many|.|TRBJ2-3|TRBV11-2
TGTGCCAGCAGCTTAGAGGCTGGGGATACGCAGTATTTT
CASSLEAGDTQYF
>.|TRBD2|TRBJ2-3|TRBV2
TGTGCCAGCAGTGAATCAACTAGCGGGGCCCAGGATACGCAGTATTTT
CASSESTSGAQDTQYF